This T cell receptor beta chain was profiled in a study of blood T cell repertoires in COVID-19. Whole-study context: Some COVID-19 samples were acute and others convalescent; all came from the United States, Italy and Spain.

Clones were read by immunoSEQ multiplex PCR, and TCRdb kept only the in-frame ones, dropping some. The data contain about 360,000 clones, about 86% of them singletons. Trimming left V 4 bases short and J 3 bases short, with 9 bases between. The CDR3 length is 14 residues. Germline assignment: CDR1 SNHLY and CDR2 FYNNEI. Enrollment of patients from Seattle took place during active infection, with longitudinal follow-up. The source is a woman in her sixties or seventies with COVID-19, enrolled during active disease. The chain combines TRBV2 with TRBJ1-4; D is perhaps TRBD1 (5 bases). The sequencing input was peripheral blood. CDR3 sequence: CASSVAGANEKLFF. Written as DNA, the CDR3 is TGTGCCAGCAGTGTGGCGGGGGCTAATGAAAAACTGTTTTTT. The variable domain in full, with the rest retrieved from reference TRBV2 and TRBJ1-4, is EPEVTQTPSHQVTQMGQEVILRCVPISNHLYFYWYRQILGQKVEFLVSFYNNEISEKSEIFDDQFSVERPDGSNFTLKIRSTKLEDSAMYFCASSVAGANEKLFFGSGTQLSVL.